Sequencing of this T cell receptor beta chain was carried out in a study of T cell repertoires in cytomegalovirus infection. Study-wide background: In public TCR beta signatures, there were indications of both CMV infection and matching HLA type.

Germline V gene sequence: CDR1 SQVTM, CDR2 ANQGSEA. V was trimmed by 2 bases and J by 0 bases, leaving 7 bases between them. The CDR3 has 13 residues. On this clonotype itself: Its antigen is unknown.

TCRdb independently ran MiXCR on the reads; one entry per CDR3 protein. The sample records some 320,000 distinct CDR3 sequences, roughly 9.5% being singletons. Whole-study results and caveats: What dominated the ex vivo response were HLA-C-restricted CMV-specific TCR beta clonotypes. Individuals carrying CMV plus the relevant HLA were identified by cumulative frequency of public TCR beta families.

The specimen was PBMCs. The receptor was derived from a human donor in good health (CMV status not recorded). Some clones in this sample may be carry-over from other donors' samples. The chain joins TRBV29-1 to TRBJ1-1, with no clear D. The DNA of the CDR3 is TGCAGCGTTGAAAAGGCGGTGAACACTGAAGCTTTCTTT. Encoded protein: CSVEKAVNTEAFF.